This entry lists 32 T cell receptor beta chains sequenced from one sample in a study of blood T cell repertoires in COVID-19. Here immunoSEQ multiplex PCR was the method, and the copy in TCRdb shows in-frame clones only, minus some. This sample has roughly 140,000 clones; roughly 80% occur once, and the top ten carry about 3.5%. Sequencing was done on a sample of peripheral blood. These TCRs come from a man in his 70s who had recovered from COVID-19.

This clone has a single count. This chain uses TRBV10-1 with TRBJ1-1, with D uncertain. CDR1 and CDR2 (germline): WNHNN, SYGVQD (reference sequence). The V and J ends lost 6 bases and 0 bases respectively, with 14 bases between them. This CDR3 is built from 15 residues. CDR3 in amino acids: CASRQPPHMNTEAFF. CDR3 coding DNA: TGCGCCAGCAGACAGCCGCCCCACATGAACACTGAAGCTTTCTTT.

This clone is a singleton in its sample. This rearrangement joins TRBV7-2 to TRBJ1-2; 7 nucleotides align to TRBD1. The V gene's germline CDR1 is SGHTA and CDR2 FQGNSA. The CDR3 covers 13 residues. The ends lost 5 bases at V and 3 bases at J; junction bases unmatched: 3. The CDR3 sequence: CASSRDRHYGYTF. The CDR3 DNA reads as TGTGCCAGCAGCCGGGACAGACACTATGGCTACACCTTC.

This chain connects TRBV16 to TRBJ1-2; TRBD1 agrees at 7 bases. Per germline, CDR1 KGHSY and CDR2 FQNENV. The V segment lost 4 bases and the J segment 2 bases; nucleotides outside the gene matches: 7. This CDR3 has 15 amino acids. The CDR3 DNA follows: TGTGCCAGCAGCCCAGGACAGGCGGCGAACTATGGCTACACCTTC. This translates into CASSPGQAANYGYTF.

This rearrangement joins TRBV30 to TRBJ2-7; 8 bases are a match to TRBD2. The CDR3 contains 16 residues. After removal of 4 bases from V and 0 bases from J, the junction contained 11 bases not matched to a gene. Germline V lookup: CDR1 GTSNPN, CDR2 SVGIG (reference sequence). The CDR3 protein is CAWTPGGASLSYEQYF. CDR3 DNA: TGTGCCTGGACCCCCGGGGGGGCCAGTCTCTCCTACGAGCAGTACTTC.

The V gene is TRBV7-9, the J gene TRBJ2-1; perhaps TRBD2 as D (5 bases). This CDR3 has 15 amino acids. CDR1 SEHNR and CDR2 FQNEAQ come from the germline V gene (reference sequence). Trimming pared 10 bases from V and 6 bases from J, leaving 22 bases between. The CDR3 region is CAILPEREPPNEQFF. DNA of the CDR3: TGTGCCATCCTACCCGAGAGGGAACCCCCCAATGAGCAGTTCTTC.

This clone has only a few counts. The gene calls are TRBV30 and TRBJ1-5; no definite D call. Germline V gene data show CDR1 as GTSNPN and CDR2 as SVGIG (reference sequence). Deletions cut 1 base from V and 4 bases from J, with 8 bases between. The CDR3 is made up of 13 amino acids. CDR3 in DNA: TGTGCCTGGAGTGCCTCGGGGAATCAGCCCCAGCATTTT. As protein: CAWSASGNQPQHF.

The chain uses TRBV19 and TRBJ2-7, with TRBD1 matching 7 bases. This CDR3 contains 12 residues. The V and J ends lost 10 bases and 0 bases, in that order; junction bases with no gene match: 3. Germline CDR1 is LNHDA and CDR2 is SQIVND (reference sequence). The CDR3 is CATGQNSYEQYF. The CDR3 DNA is TGTGCCACGGGACAGAACTCCTACGAGCAGTACTTC.

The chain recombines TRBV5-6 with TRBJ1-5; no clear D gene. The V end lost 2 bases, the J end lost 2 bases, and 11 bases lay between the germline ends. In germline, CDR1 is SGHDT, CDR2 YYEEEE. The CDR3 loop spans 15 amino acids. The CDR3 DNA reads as TGTGCCAGCAGCTTTTCCTATATTGGCAATCAGCCCCAGCATTTT. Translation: CASSFSYIGNQPQHF.

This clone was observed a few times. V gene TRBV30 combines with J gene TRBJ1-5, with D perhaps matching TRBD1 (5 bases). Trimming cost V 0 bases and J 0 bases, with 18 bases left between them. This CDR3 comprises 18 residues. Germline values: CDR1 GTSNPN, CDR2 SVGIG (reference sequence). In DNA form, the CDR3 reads TGTGCCTGGAGTGTAGGTAGGCTGGGGCAAGGTAGCAATCAGCCCCAGCATTTT. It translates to CAWSVGRLGQGSNQPQHF.

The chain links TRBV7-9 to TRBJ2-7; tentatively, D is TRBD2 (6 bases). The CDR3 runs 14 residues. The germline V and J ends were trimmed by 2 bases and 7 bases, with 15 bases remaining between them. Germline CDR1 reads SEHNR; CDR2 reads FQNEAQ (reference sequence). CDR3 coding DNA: TGTGCCAGCAGCTTACACGGGGGTAAAGTGGAGCAGTACTTC. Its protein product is CASSLHGGKVEQYF.

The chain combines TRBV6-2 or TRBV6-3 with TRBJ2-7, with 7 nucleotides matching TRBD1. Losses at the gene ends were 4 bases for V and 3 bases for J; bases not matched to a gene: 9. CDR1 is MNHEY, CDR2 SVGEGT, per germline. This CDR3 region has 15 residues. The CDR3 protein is CASSSPGQMNYEQYF. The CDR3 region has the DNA TGTGCCAGCAGTTCCCCGGGACAGATGAACTACGAGCAGTACTTC.

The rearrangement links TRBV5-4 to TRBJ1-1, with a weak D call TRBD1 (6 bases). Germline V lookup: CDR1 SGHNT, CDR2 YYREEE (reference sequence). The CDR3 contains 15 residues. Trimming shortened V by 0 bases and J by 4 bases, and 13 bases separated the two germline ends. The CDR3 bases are TGTGCCAGCAGCTTGGGTCAGGGACAACCCACTGAAGCTTTCTTT. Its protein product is CASSLGQGQPTEAFF.

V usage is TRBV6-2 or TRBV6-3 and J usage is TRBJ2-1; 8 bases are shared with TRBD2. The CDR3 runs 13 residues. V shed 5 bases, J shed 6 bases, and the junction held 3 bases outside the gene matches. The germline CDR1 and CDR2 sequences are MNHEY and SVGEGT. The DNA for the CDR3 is TGTGCCAGCAGTGCGGGGGGCGGCAATGAGCAGTTCTTC. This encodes CASSAGGGNEQFF.

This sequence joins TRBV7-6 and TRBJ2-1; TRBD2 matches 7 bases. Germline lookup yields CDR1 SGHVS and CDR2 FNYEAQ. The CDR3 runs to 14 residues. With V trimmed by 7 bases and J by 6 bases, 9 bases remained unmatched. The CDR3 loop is CASKPGLLVNEQFF. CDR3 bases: TGTGCCAGCAAACCGGGACTACTCGTCAATGAGCAGTTCTTC.

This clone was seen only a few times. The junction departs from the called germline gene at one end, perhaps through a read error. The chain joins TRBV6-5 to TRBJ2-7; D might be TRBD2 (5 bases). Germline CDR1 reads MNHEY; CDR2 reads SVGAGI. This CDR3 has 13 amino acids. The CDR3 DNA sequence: TGTGCCAGCAGGGCCAGCGGCTCGGATCCGCCCCTCTTC. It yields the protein CASRASGSDPPLF.

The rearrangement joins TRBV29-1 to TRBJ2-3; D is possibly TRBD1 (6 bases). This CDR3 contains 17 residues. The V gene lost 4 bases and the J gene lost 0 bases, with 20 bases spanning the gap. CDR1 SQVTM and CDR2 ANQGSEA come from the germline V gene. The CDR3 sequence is CSVAGELSVRSTDTQYF. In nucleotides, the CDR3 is TGCAGCGTTGCAGGGGAGCTTTCGGTAAGAAGCACAGATACGCAGTATTTT.

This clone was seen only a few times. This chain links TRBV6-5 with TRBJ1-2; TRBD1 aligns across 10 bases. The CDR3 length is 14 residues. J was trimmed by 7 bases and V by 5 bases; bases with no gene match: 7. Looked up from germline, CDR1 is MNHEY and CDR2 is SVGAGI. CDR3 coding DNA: TGTGCCAGCAGTCCTGACCGGGACAGGGGTGGCTACACCTTC. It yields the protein CASSPDRDRGGYTF.

The CDR3 bases are TGTGCCACAAGACAGGGCCCCACCTACGAGCAGTACTTC. Its protein is CATRQGPTYEQYF. The chain uses TRBV10-3 and TRBJ2-7; 7 nucleotides align to TRBD1. V was pared by 10 bases and J by 2 bases, with 8 bases of the junction left unmatched. In germline, CDR1 is ENHRY, CDR2 SYGVKD. The CDR3 contains 13 residues.

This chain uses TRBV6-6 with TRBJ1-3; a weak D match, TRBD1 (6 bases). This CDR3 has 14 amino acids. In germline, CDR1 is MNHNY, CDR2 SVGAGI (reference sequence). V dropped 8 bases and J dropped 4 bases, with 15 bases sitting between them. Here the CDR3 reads CASSQGLTGNTIYF. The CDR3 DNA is TGTGCCAGCTCACAGGGTCTCACGGGAAACACCATATATTTT.

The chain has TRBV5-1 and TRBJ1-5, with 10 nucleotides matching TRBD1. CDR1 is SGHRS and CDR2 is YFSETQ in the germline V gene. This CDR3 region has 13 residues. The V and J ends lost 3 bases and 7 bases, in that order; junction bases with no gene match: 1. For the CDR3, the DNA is TGCGCCAGCAGCTGGGGACAGGGGCAGCCCCAGCATTTT. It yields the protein CASSWGQGQPQHF.

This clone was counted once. The CDR3 DNA sequence: TGTGCCAGCAGCGGGACAGGGGAACAGCCCCAGCATTTT. Its protein product is CASSGTGEQPQHF. This rearrangement joins TRBV9 to TRBJ1-5, with 9 nucleotides matching TRBD1. J lost 7 bases, V lost 3 bases, and 2 bases had no gene match. The germline gives CDR1 SGDLS, CDR2 YYNGEE. The CDR3 length is 13 residues.

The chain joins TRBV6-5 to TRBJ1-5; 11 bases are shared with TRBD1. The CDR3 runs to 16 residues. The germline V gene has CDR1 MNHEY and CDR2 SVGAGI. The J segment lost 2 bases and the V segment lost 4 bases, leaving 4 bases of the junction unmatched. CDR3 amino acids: CASSSAGQGGNQPQHF. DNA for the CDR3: TGTGCCAGCAGTTCGGCGGGACAGGGGGGCAATCAGCCCCAGCATTTT.

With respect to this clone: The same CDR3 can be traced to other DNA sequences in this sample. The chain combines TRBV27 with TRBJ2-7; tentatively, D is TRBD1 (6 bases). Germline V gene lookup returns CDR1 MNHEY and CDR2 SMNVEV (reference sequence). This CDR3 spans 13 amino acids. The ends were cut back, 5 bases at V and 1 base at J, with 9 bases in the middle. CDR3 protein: CASSPQGSYEQYF. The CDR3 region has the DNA TGTGCCAGCAGTCCACAGGGTTCCTACGAGCAGTACTTC.

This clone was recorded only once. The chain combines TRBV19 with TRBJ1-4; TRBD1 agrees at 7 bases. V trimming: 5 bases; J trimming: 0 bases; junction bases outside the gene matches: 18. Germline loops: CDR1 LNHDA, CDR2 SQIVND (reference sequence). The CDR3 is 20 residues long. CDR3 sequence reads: CASSSSRTGTEAATNEKLFF. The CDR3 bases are TGTGCCAGTAGTTCTTCCCGCACCGGGACAGAGGCAGCAACTAATGAAAAACTGTTTTTT.

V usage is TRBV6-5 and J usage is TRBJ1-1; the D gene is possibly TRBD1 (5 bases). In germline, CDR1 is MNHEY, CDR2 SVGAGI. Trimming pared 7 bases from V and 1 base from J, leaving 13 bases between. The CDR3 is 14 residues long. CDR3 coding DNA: TGTGCCAGCACCCTTCTGGGGGGGAACACTGAAGCTTTCTTT. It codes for CASTLLGGNTEAFF.

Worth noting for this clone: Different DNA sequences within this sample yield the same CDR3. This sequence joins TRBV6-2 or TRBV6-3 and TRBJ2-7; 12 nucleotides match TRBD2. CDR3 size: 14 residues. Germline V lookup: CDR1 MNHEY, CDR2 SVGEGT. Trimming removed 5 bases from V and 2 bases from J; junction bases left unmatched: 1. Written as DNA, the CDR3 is TGTGCCAGCAGTCTAGCGGGAGGGCCCTACGAGCAGTACTTC. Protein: CASSLAGGPYEQYF.

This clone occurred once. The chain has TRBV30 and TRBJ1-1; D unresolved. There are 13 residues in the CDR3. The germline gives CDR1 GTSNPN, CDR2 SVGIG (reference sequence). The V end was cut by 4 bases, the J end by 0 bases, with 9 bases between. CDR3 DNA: TGTGCCTGGACCTTGACACTGAACACTGAAGCTTTCTTT. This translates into CAWTLTLNTEAFF.

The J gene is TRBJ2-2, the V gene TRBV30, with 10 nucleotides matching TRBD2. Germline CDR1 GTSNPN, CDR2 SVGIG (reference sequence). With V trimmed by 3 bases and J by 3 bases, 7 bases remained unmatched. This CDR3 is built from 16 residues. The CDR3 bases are TGTGCCTGGAGAGGCGGAGCGGGAGGGTACACCGGGGAGCTGTTTTTT. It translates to CAWRGGAGGYTGELFF.

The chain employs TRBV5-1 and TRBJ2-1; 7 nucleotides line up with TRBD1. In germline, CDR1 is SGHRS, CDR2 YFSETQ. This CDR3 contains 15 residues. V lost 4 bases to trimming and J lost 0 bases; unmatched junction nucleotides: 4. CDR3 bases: TGCGCCAGCAGCGGGACAGTTGGCTCCTACAATGAGCAGTTCTTC. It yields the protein CASSGTVGSYNEQFF.

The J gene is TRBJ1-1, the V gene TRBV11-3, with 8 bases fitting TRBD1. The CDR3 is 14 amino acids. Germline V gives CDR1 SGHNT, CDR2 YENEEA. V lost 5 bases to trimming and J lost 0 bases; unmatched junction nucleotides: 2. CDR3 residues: CASSKTGVNTEAFF. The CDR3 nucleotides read TGTGCCAGCAGCAAGACAGGGGTGAACACTGAAGCTTTCTTT.

The CDR3 coding sequence is TGTGCCAGCAGTTTCGGGGGTTCTCGAGCTTTCTTT. This encodes CASSFGGSRAFF. The chain employs TRBV28 and TRBJ1-1, with D tentatively TRBD1 (5 bases). The V gene's germline CDR1 is MDHEN and CDR2 SYDVKM. V lost 3 bases and J lost 10, with 12 bases in between. The CDR3 is 12 amino acids.

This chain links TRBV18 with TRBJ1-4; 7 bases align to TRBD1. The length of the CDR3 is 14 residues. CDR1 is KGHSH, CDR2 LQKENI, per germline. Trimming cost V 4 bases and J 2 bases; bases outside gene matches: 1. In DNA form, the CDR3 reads TGTGCCAGCTCACTGACAGGGACTAATGAAAAACTGTTTTTT. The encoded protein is CASSLTGTNEKLFF.